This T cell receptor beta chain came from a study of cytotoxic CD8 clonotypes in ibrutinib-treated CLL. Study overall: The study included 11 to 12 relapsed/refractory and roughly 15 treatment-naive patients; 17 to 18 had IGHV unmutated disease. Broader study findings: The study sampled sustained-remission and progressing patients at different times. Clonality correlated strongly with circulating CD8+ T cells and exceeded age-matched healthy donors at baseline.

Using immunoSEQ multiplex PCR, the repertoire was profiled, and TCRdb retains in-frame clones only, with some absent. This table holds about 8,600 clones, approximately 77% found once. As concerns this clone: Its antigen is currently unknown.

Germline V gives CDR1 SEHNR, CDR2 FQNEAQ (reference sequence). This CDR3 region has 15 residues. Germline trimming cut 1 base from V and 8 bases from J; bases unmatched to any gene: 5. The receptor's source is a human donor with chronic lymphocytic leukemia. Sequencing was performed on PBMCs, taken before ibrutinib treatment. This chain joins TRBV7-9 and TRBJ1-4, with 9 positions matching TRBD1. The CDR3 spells CASSLDGTGPEKLFF. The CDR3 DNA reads TGTGCCAGCAGCTTAGACGGGACAGGGCCCGAAAAACTGTTTTTT.